This entry lists 5 T cell receptor beta chains sequenced from one sample in a study of blood T cell repertoires in COVID-19. Libraries were prepared by immunoSEQ multiplex PCR; TCRdb keeps only in-frame clonotypes and omits some of them. The table has over 150,000 clones, roughly 89% seen once; the top ten hold about 0.95%. The specimen was peripheral blood. The receptors stem from a young woman who had recovered from COVID-19.

The CDR3 sequence: CAWSLAGAGEQYV. The CDR3 DNA sequence: TGTGCCTGGAGTTTGGCGGGAGCGGGTGAGCAGTACGTC. V usage is TRBV30 and J usage is TRBJ2-7; 7 bases line up with TRBD2. The CDR3 has 13 residues. J was trimmed by 7 bases and V by 2 bases; bases with no gene match: 8. Per the germline V gene, CDR1 is GTSNPN and CDR2 is SVGIG (reference sequence).

The chain is built from TRBV7-3 and TRBJ2-3; 8 nucleotides agree with TRBD2. Germline V gene data show CDR1 as SGHTA and CDR2 as FQGTGA. This CDR3 is 17 amino acids long. V lost 4 bases, J lost 4 bases, and 13 bases stayed unmatched. The CDR3 sequence: CASSSLAGMVDSDTQYF. The CDR3 nucleotides are TGTGCCAGCAGCTCGTTAGCGGGGATGGTCGACTCAGATACGCAGTATTTT.

The J gene is TRBJ1-2, the V gene TRBV19; the D gene is possibly TRBD1 (5 bases). This CDR3 comprises 20 residues. Germline CDR1 LNHDA, CDR2 SQIVND (reference sequence). V was cut by 2 bases and J by 7 bases, with 32 bases left in between. The CDR3 loop is CASSIFSQVQGGLPRGGYTF. CDR3 nucleotide sequence: TGTGCCAGTAGTATATTCTCCCAGGTGCAGGGAGGGCTGCCTAGAGGTGGCTACACCTTC.

This rearrangement joins TRBV9 to TRBJ1-3, with D hard to call. Germline-derived CDR1 and CDR2 are SGDLS and YYNGEE. The CDR3 length is 17 residues. Deletions cut 0 bases from V and 0 bases from J, with 13 bases between. Written as DNA, the CDR3 is TGTGCCAGCAGCGTAGGCCCCATAGTCGGCTCTGGAAACACCATATATTTT. It encodes CASSVGPIVGSGNTIYF.

The J gene is TRBJ1-1, the V gene TRBV2; D is uncertain. The CDR3 has 13 residues. The V gene's germline CDR1 is SNHLY and CDR2 FYNNEI. Trimming left V 6 bases short and J 1 base short, with 9 bases between. CDR3 sequence reads: CASSSDANTEAFF. CDR3 DNA: TGTGCCAGCAGCAGCGATGCGAACACTGAAGCTTTCTTT.